The clone carrying this T cell receptor beta chain has at least ten counts. This sample was included in a study of kidney transplant recipient with SARS-CoV-2 infection. The junction had 2 bases not matched to a gene; V was cut back by 5 bases and J by 0 bases. This CDR3 spans 14 amino acids. CDR1 is DFQATT and CDR2 is SNEGSKA in the germline V gene (reference sequence). TCRdb independently ran MiXCR on the reads; one entry per CDR3 protein. The sample comprises approximately 240,000 distinct CDR3 sequences, 29% of which are singletons, and roughly 7.3% rests with the top ten. Sequenced here: a blood sample, sampled at baseline and on approximately day 120 from a kidney transplant recipient. The rearrangement joins TRBV20-1 to TRBJ1-3; TRBD1 matches 9 bases. The clonotype comes from a young adult male patient who had COVID-19 and was a kidney transplant recipient. A share of the T cells may be of graft donor origin. The CDR3 DNA reads as TGCAGTGCTGTGGACAGGGGCTCTGGAAACACCATATATTTT. Residues: CSAVDRGSGNTIYF.